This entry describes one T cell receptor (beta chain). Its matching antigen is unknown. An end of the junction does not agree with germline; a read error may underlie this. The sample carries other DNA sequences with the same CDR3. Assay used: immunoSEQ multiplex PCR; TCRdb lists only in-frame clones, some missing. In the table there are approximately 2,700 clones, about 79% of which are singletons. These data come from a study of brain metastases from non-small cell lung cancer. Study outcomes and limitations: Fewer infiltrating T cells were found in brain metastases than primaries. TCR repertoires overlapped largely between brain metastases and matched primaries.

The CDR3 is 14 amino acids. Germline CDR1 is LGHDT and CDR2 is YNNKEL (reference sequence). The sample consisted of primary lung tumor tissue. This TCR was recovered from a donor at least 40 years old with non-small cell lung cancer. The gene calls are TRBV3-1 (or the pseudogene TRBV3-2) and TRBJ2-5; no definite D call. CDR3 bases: TGTGCCAGCAGCCTTGCGCCTTACCAAGAAACCCAGTACTTC. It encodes CASSLAPYQETQYF.